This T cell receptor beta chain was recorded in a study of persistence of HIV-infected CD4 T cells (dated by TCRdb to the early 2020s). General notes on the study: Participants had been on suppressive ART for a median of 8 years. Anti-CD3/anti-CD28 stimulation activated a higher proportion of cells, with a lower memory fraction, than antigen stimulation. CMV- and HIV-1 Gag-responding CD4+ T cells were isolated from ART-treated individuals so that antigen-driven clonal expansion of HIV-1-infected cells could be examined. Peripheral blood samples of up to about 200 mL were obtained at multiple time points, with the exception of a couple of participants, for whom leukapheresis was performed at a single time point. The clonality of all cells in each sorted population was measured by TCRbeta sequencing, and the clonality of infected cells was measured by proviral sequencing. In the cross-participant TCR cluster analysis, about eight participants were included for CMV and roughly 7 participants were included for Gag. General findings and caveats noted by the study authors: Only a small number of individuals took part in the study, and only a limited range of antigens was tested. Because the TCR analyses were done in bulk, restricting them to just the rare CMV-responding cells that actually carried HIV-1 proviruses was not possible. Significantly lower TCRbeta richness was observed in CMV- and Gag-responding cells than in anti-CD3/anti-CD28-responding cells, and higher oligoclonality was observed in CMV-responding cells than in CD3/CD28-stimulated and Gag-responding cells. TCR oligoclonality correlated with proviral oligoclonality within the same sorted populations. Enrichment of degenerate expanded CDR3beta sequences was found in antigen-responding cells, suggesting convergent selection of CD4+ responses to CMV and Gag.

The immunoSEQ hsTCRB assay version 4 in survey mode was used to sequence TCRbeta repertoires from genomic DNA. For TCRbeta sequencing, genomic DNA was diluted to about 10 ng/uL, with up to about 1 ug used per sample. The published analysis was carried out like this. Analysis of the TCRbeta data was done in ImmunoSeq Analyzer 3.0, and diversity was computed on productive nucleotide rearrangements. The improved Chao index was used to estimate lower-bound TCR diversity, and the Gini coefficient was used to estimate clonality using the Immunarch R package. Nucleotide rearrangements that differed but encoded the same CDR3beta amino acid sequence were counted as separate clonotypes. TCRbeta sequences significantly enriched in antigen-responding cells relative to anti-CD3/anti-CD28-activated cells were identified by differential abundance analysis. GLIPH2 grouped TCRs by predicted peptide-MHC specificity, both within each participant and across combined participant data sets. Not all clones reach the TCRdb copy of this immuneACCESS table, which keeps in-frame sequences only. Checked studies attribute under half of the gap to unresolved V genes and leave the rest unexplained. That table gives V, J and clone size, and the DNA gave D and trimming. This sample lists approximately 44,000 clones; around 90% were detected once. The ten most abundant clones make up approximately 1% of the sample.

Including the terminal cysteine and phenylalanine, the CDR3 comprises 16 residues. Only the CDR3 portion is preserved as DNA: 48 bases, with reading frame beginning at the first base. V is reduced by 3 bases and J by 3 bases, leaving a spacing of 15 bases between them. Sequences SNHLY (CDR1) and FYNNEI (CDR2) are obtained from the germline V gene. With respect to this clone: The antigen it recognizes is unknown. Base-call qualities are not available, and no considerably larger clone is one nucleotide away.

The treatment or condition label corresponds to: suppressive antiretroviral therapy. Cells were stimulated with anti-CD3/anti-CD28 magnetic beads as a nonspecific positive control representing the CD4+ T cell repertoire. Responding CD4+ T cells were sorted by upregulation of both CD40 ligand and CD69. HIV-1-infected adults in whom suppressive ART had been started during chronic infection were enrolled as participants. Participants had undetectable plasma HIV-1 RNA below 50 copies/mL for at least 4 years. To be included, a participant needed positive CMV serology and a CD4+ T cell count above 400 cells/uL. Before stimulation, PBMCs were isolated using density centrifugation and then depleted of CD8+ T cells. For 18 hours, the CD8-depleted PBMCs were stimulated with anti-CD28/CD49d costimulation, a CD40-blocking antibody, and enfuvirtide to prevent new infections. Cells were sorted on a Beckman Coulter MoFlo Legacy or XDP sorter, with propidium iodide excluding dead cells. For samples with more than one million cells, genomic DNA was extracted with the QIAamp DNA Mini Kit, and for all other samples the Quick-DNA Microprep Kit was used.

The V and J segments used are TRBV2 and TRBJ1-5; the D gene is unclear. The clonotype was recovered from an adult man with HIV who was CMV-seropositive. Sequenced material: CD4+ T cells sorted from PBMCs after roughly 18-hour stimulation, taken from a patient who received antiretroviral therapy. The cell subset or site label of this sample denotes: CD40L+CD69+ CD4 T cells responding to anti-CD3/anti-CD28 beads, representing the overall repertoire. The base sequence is TGTGCCAGCAGTGACGGCAGATTCAAGACCAATCAGCCCCAGCATTTT. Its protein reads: CASSDGRFKTNQPQHF. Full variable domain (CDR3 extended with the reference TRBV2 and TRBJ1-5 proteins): EPEVTQTPSHQVTQMGQEVILRCVPISNHLYFYWYRQILGQKVEFLVSFYNNEISEKSEIFDDQFSVERPDGSNFTLKIRSTKLEDSAMYFCASSDGRFKTNQPQHFGDGTRLSIL.